The sequence of this TCR beta chain was determined in a study of T-cell reconstitution after alpha-beta-depleted transplantation in children. Regarding the study as a whole: It was newly produced T cells that mostly accounted for T-cell counts and diversity one year after transplant. There were reportedly several hundred expanded graft clones from which alpha-beta T cells came about two months after transplant. Diversity of TCRbeta at day 60 was high in some patients, arising from surviving recipient T cells and thymic progenitors.

This clonotype was observed a handful of times. What it binds is not known. The library targeted TCRbeta and was prepared with unique molecular identifiers. One entry per CDR3 protein results from TCRdb running MiXCR on the PCR reads. The sample shows hundreds of thousands of distinct CDR3 sequences, 6.5% to 9% of them seen only once. CDR1 and CDR2 (germline): SGHDT, YYEEEE. CDR3 size: 14 residues. The ends were cut back, 1 base at V and 6 bases at J, with 10 bases in the middle. The sequencing used peripheral blood, collected 360 days after TCRalphabeta/CD19-depleted stem cell transplant. The receptor comes from a female patient aged 2 to 10 who had a stem cell transplant for Fanconi anemia, so the T cells may come from the graft donor. The V call is TRBV5-6, the J call TRBJ1-4; a weak D match, TRBD1 (5 bases). The CDR3 region has the DNA TGTGCCAGCAGCTTGCGGGACGTTGATGAAAAACTGTTTTTT. Translated, it gives CASSLRDVDEKLFF.